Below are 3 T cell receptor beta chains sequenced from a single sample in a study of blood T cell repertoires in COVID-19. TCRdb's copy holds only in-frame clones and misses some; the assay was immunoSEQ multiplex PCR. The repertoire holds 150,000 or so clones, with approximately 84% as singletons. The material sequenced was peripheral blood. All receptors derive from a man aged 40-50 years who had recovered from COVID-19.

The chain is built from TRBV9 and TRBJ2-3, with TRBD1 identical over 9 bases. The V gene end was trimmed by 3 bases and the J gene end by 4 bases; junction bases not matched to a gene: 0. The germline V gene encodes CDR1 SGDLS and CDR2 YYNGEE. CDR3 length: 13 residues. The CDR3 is CASSGQGADTQYF. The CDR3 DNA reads TGTGCCAGCAGCGGACAGGGGGCAGATACGCAGTATTTT.

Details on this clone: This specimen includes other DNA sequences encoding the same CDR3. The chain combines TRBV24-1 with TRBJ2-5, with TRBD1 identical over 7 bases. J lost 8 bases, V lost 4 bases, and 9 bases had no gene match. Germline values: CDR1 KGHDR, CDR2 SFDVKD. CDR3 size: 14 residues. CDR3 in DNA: TGTGCCACCAGTGACCGGACAGGTGTAGAAACCCAGTACTTC. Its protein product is CATSDRTGVETQYF.

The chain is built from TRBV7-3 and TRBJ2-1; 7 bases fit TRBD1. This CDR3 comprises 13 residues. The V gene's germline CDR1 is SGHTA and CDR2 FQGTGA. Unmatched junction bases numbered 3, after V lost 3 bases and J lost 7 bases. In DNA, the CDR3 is TGTGCCAGCAGCTTCGACAGGGAGAATGAGCAGTTCTTC. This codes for CASSFDRENEQFF.